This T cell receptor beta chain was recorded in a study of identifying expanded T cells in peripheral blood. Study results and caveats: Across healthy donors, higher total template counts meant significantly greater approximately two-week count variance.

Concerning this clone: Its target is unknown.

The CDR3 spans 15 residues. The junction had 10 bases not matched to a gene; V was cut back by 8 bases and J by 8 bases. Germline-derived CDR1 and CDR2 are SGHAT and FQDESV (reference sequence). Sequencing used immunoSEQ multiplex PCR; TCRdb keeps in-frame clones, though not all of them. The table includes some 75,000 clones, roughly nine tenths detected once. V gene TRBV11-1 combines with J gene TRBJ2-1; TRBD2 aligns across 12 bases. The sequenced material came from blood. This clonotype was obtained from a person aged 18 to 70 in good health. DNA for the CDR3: TGTGCCAGCGGCCCCCGACTAGCGGGAGCCGATGAGCAGTTCTTC. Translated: CASGPRLAGADEQFF.